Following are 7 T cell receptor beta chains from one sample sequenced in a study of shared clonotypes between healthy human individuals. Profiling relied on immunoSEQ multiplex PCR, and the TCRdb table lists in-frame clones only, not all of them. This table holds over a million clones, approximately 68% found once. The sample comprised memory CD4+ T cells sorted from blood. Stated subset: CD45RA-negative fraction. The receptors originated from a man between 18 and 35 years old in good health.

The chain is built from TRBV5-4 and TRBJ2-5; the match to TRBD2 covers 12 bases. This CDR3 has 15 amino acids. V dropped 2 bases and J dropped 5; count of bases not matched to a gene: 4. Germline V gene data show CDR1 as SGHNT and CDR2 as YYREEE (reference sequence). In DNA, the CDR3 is TGTGCCAGCAGCTTAAGACTAGCGGGAGATGAGACCCAGTACTTC. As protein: CASSLRLAGDETQYF.

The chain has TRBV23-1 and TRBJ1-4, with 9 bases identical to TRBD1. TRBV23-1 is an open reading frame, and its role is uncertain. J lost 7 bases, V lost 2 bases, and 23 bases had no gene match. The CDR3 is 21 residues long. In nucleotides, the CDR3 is TGCGCCAGCAGTCAACCGGGATCTAGCGGACAGGGGAGATTTGGGAGTGAAAAACTGTTTTTT. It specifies CASSQPGSSGQGRFGSEKLFF.

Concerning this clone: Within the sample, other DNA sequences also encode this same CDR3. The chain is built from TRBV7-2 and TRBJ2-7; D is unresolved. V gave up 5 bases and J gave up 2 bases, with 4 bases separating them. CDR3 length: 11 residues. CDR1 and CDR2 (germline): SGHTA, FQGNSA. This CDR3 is CASSRAYEQYF. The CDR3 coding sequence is TGTGCCAGCAGCCGTGCCTACGAGCAGTACTTC.

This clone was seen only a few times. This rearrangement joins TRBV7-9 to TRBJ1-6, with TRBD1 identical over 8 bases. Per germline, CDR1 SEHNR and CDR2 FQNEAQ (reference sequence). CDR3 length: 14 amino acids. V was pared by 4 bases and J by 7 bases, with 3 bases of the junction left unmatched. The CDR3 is CASSSGQGNSPLHF. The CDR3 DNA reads TGTGCCAGCAGCTCAGGACAGGGAAATTCACCCCTCCACTTT.

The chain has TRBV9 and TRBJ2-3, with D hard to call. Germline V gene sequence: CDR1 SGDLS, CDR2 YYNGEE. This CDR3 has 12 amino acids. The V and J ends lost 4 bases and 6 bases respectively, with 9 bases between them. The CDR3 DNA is TGTGCCAGCAGCCCCGGGCTTGATACGCAGTATTTT. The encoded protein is CASSPGLDTQYF.

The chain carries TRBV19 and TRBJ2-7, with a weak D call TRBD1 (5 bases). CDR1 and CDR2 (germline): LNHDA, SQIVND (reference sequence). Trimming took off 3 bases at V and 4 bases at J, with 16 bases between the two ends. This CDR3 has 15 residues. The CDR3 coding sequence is TGTGCCAGTAGTATTGTCAGGGCTAGTCTGTACGAGCAGTACTTC. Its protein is CASSIVRASLYEQYF.

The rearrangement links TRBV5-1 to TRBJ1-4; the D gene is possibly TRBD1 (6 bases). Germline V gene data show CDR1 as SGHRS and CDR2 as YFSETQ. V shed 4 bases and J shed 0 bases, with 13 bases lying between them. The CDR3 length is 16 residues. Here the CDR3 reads CASSTGQRTTNEKLFF. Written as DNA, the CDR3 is TGCGCCAGCAGCACCGGACAGCGGACAACTAATGAAAAACTGTTTTTT.